This T cell receptor beta chain was sequenced during a study of blood T cell repertoires in COVID-19. Data came from immunoSEQ multiplex PCR; TCRdb stores just in-frame clones and leaves some out. The top ten clones hold 24% of a sample with about 95,000 clones, approximately 84% of them seen once. Germline V gene sequence: CDR1 SGHKS, CDR2 YYEKEE (reference sequence). The CDR3 extends over 14 amino acids. V was pared by 0 bases and J by 7 bases, with 11 bases between. This TCR came from a human donor in a cohort sampled during active COVID-19. The chain links TRBV5-5 to TRBJ2-1; no clear D. The material sequenced was peripheral blood. The DNA for the CDR3 is TGTGCCAGCAGCTTGGTTCTAGTAAGGAATGAGCAGTTCTTC. As protein: CASSLVLVRNEQFF.